Listed here are 22 T cell receptor beta chains from one sample, sequenced in a study of CXCR3-negative and CXCR3-positive naive CD8 T cells (dated by TCRdb to the late 2010s). For sequencing, a NextSeq 550 was employed. The Human TCR Profiling Kit (MiLaboratory) was used to prepare UMI-labeled 5' RACE TRB cDNA libraries. The reads underwent TCRdb reprocessing, giving one record for each CDR3 protein sequence and no DNA. This sample's table contains roughly 89,000 distinct CDR3 sequences. The top ten constitute around 1.7% of the sample. Input material: naive CXCR3- CD8+ T cells from blood. The sample's cell subset or site, from its label and the paper: CD45RO-CCR7+CD27+CD95- naive CD8+ T cells lacking CXCR3 (TNR3-). Receptors originate from a human donor in good health. Some clones in this sample may be carry-over from other donors' samples.

CDR3 loop: CSVEWDRGDEQYF. This sequence joins TRBV29-1 and TRBJ2-7; the TCRdb D gene call, TRBD1, has no DNA to confirm it. Looked up from germline, CDR1 is SQVTM and CDR2 is ANQGSEA. The CDR3 is made up of 13 amino acids.

V is TRBV7-6 and J is TRBJ2-3; the D call from TCRdb, TRBD1, cannot be confirmed without DNA. Looked up from germline, CDR1 is SGHVS and CDR2 is FNYEAQ. This CDR3 is built from 15 residues. The CDR3 sequence is CASSLARGEPYTQYF.

The V call is TRBV20-1, the J call TRBJ2-7; TCRdb selects TRBD2, and the lack of DNA leaves this call unchecked. This CDR3 has 17 residues. Germline V gene sequence: CDR1 DFQATT, CDR2 SNEGSKA (reference sequence). CDR3 region: CSARDTGLAGGNYEQYF.

The chain joins TRBV7-9 to TRBJ1-4. Germline V gives CDR1 SEHNR, CDR2 FQNEAQ (reference sequence). The CDR3 is made up of 13 amino acids. CDR3 loop: CASSLVAEEKLFF.

This chain joins TRBV29-1 and TRBJ1-2. The CDR3 runs 14 residues. Germline V gives CDR1 SQVTM, CDR2 ANQGSEA. This chain's CDR3 is CSIEDSRSNYGYTF.

V gene TRBV5-1 combines with J gene TRBJ2-5; TCRdb's D call of TRBD1 is untestable without DNA. The CDR3 is made up of 16 amino acids. CDR1 and CDR2 from the germline V gene are SGHRS and YFSETQ. The CDR3: CASSLGGARDQETQYF. The full variable domain, rest sourced from reference TRBV5-1 and TRBJ2-5, is KAGVTQTPRYLIKTRGQQVTLSCSPISGHRSVSWYQQTPGQGLQFLFEYFSETQRNKGNFPGRFSGRQFSNSRSEMNVSTLELGDSALYLCASSLGGARDQETQYFGPGTRLLVL.

The genes are TRBV28 and TRBJ2-7; as DNA is missing, the TRBD2 call by TCRdb cannot be tested. The CDR3 length is 19 residues. Germline CDR1 is MDHEN and CDR2 is SYDVKM. The CDR3: CASSFSPQMTRKSSYEQYF.

The rearrangement joins TRBV2 to TRBJ2-3; lacking DNA, the TRBD2 call made by TCRdb goes unchecked. Germline CDR1 is SNHLY and CDR2 is FYNNEI. This CDR3 region has 16 residues. The CDR3 protein is CASSEVASGRTDTQYF.

The chain recombines TRBV7-9 with TRBJ2-7; TCRdb selects TRBD1, and the lack of DNA leaves this call unchecked. CDR3 length equals 14 residues. In germline, CDR1 is SEHNR, CDR2 FQNEAQ (reference sequence). The CDR3 is CASSLKGAAYEQYF. Full variable domain (rest looked up from reference TRBV7-9 and TRBJ2-7): DTGVSQNPRHKITKRGQNVTFRCDPISEHNRLYWYRQTLGQGPEFLTYFQNEAQLEKSRLLSDRFSAERPKGSFSTLEIQRTEQGDSAMYLCASSLKGAAYEQYFGPGTRLTVT.

The chain's CDR3 is CASSEAGQGLHYNEQFF. This sequence joins TRBV7-3 and TRBJ2-1. Germline CDR1 SGHTA, CDR2 FQGTGA. CDR3 length: 17 amino acids.

This chain connects TRBV7-9 to TRBJ2-7; the D gene TCRdb calls, TRBD1, cannot be checked with no DNA. Germline loops: CDR1 SEHNR, CDR2 FQNEAQ (reference sequence). This CDR3 comprises 13 residues. Here the CDR3 reads CASSFPGDYEQYF. The complete variable domain, with remaining parts taken from reference TRBV7-9 and TRBJ2-7, reads DTGVSQNPRHKITKRGQNVTFRCDPISEHNRLYWYRQTLGQGPEFLTYFQNEAQLEKSRLLSDRFSAERPKGSFSTLEIQRTEQGDSAMYLCASSFPGDYEQYFGPGTRLTVT.

The chain has TRBV9 and TRBJ2-1. The CDR3 runs 16 residues. Germline V lookup: CDR1 SGDLS, CDR2 YYNGEE. The CDR3 is CASSVNEGTPYNEQFF.

The V and J genes are TRBV12-3 or TRBV12-4 and TRBJ2-4; no DNA is available, so the TRBD2 call from TCRdb remains unchecked. This CDR3 comprises 17 residues. CDR3 region: CASSSSGGGAFKNIQYF.

The chain uses TRBV7-7 and TRBJ2-2; TCRdb designates TRBD1, a call that cannot be tested without DNA. Germline-derived CDR1 and CDR2 are SSHAT and FNYEAQ (reference sequence). This CDR3 is built from 15 residues. The CDR3 reads CASSLDREITGELFF.

The J gene is TRBJ2-7, the V gene TRBV28; TCRdb's assignment of TRBD2 cannot be checked, as there is no DNA. Germline values: CDR1 MDHEN, CDR2 SYDVKM. This CDR3 comprises 12 residues. This CDR3 is CAVGRGWHEQYF.

The chain carries TRBV7-9 and TRBJ2-7; the TCRdb call, TRBD1, lacks DNA for checking. This CDR3 has 16 residues. Germline V gene sequence: CDR1 SEHNR, CDR2 FQNEAQ (reference sequence). The CDR3 sequence is CASSLNPRTNTYEQYF.

V and J are TRBV6-5 and TRBJ1-2; there is no DNA to check the TCRdb D call of TRBD1. The CDR3 is made up of 15 amino acids. CDR1 MNHEY and CDR2 SVGAGI come from the germline V gene. The CDR3 loop is CASSKTGGSPYGYTF.

The rearrangement links TRBV29-1 to TRBJ2-7; TCRdb gives TRBD1 as the D gene, but with no DNA this cannot be confirmed. CDR1 and CDR2 (germline): SQVTM, ANQGSEA. This CDR3 is built from 19 residues. The CDR3 sequence is CSVVVGAPSPTGQGYEQYF.

The rearrangement links TRBV28 to TRBJ2-3; as DNA is missing, the TRBD1 call by TCRdb cannot be tested. Germline lookup yields CDR1 MDHEN and CDR2 SYDVKM. The CDR3 length is 14 residues. The CDR3: CASALRVSTDTQYF. Together with reference TRBV28 and TRBJ2-3, the CDR3 gives the full variable domain: DVKVTQSSRYLVKRTGEKVFLECVQDMDHENMFWYRQDPGLGLRLIYFSYDVKMKEKGDIPEGYSVSREKKERFSLILESASTNQTSMYLCASALRVSTDTQYFGPGTRLTVL.

The V gene is TRBV19, the J gene TRBJ2-7; TCRdb calls TRBD1, which cannot be checked without DNA. CDR3 length: 14 residues. CDR1 and CDR2 (germline): LNHDA, SQIVND (reference sequence). CDR3 region: CASSGGQGGDEQYF.

The chain joins TRBV10-3 to TRBJ2-7; TCRdb names TRBD1, which stays unverified in the absence of DNA. Germline CDR1 reads ENHRY; CDR2 reads SYGVKD. CDR3 length: 14 amino acids. CDR3 region: CAASGTPDSYEQYF.

The chain uses TRBV12-3 or TRBV12-4 and TRBJ2-3; TCRdb designates TRBD1, a call that cannot be tested without DNA. There are 13 residues in the CDR3. The CDR3 sequence: CASWTGGTDTQYF.